This record concerns one TCR beta chain sequence. With 60 Vbeta and 13 Jbeta primers, the PCR was carried out. Method: immunoSEQ multiplex PCR; TCRdb's copy keeps in-frame clones and lacks some. Seen here are approximately 100,000 clones, about 80% observed once, and the top ten hold approximately 1.7%. The CDR3 extends over 15 amino acids. Trimming stripped 3 bases from V and 0 bases from J, with 10 bases between. CDR1 is LNHDA, CDR2 SQIVND, per germline (reference sequence). This entry belongs to a study of cytomegalovirus exposure and HLA in healthy donors. The chain employs TRBV19 and TRBJ2-3, with D tentatively TRBD2 (6 bases). The sample comprised PBMCs. This receptor was obtained from a woman aged 40 to 50 in good health and CMV-seronegative. The CDR3 protein is CASSMAGSSTDTQYF. The CDR3, as DNA: TGTGCCAGTAGTATGGCGGGATCAAGCACAGATACGCAGTATTTT.